These 19 T cell receptor beta chains were sequenced from one sample in a study of blood T cells in healthy people across ages. A second PCR, run for roughly 7 to 12 cycles, used a sample-barcoded 5' primer plus a J-beta primer mix. Via MiXCR, TCRdb re-called the 5' RACE reads, giving one row per CDR3 protein. The top ten hold more than 4% of the sample, which has some 1.5 million distinct CDR3 sequences, roughly 43% seen once. Sequencing was done on a sample of blood. These receptors all come from a woman under 30 in good health.

The sample holds many counts of this clonotype. The chain is built from TRBV7-2 and TRBJ1-5; unclear D gene. Trimming pared 6 bases from V and 4 bases from J, leaving 10 bases between. CDR1 is SGHTA, CDR2 FQGNSA, per germline. This CDR3 contains 13 residues. CDR3 residues: CASSLGRNQPQHF. CDR3 nucleotide sequence: TGTGCCAGCAGTTTGGGCAGGAATCAGCCCCAGCATTTT.

The rearrangement joins TRBV27 to TRBJ1-1; D is ambiguous. This CDR3 is 17 amino acids long. V was pared by 0 bases and J by 0 bases, with 14 bases between. The germline V gene has CDR1 MNHEY and CDR2 SMNVEV (reference sequence). DNA of the CDR3: TGTGCCAGCAGTTTATCGGTCCCGAAGATAATGAACACTGAAGCTTTCTTT. Amino acid sequence: CASSLSVPKIMNTEAFF.

V usage is TRBV3-1 and J usage is TRBJ1-1, with 8 bases identical to TRBD1. Germline lookup yields CDR1 LGHDT and CDR2 YNNKEL (reference sequence). Trimming cost V 4 bases and J 10 bases; bases outside gene matches: 5. The CDR3 contains 12 residues. In DNA form, the CDR3 reads TGTGCCAGCAGCCTTACCACAGGGGGAGCTTTCTTT. Translated: CASSLTTGGAFF.

The rearrangement links TRBV6-5 to TRBJ2-7; a weak D match, TRBD1 (5 bases). Germline V gives CDR1 MNHEY, CDR2 SVGAGI. CDR3 length: 14 residues. The V end was cut by 6 bases, the J end by 3 bases, with 15 bases between. The CDR3 bases are TGTGCCAGCAGACCCCGGCAGGGCTACTACGAGCAGTACTTC. Its translation is CASRPRQGYYEQYF.

The rearrangement links TRBV4-2 to TRBJ2-5; either TRBD1 or TRBD2 may supply D (5 bases each). CDR1 is LGHNA and CDR2 is YNFKEQ in the germline V gene. The CDR3 is 17 residues long. With 3 bases removed from V and 11 bases from J, the gap between germline ends came to 28 bases. Written as DNA, the CDR3 is TGTGCCAGCAGCCACCTCCTCCGGGGACGCCAACCAGCGGAGCAGTACTTC. It is translated as CASSHLLRGRQPAEQYF.

The V call is TRBV2, the J call TRBJ1-2; D call uncertain. CDR3 length equals 14 residues. Trimming stripped 6 bases from V and 1 base from J, with 12 bases between. Germline V gene lookup returns CDR1 SNHLY and CDR2 FYNNEI. CDR3: CASRGGSHNYGYTF. The DNA for the CDR3 is TGTGCCAGCAGGGGTGGCAGCCATAACTATGGCTACACCTTC.

The V and J genes are TRBV27 and TRBJ1-1; 9 bases are a match to TRBD1. After removal of 6 bases from V and 5 bases from J, the junction contained 4 bases not matched to a gene. CDR3 length: 13 amino acids. CDR1 is MNHEY and CDR2 is SMNVEV in the germline V gene (reference sequence). The CDR3 here is CASRWTGATEAFF. The CDR3 DNA sequence: TGTGCCAGCAGGTGGACAGGGGCTACTGAAGCTTTCTTT.

The V and J genes are TRBV15 and TRBJ1-2; a weak D match, TRBD1 (6 bases). The CDR3 is 14 amino acids. Trimming removed 0 bases at V and 6 bases at J, with 11 bases between. Germline V gives CDR1 LNHNV, CDR2 YYDKDF (reference sequence). This CDR3 is CATSRDRGSHGYTF. CDR3 in DNA: TGTGCCACCAGCAGAGACAGGGGATCCCATGGCTACACCTTC. The full variable domain, with the rest looked up from reference TRBV15 and TRBJ1-2, is DAMVIQNPRYQVTQFGKPVTLSCSQTLNHNVMYWYQQKSSQAPKLLFHYYDKDFNNEADTPDNFQSRRPNTSFCFLDIRSPGLGDTAMYLCATSRDRGSHGYTFGSGTRLTVV.

This sequence joins TRBV4-1 and TRBJ1-2, with 9 bases matching TRBD1. Per the germline V gene, CDR1 is MGHRA and CDR2 is YSYEKL. V gave up 4 bases and J gave up 5 bases; unmatched junction bases: 14. This CDR3 is built from 17 residues. CDR3 region: CASSRLIIGQGSYGYTF. The CDR3 coding sequence is TGCGCCAGCAGCCGGCTGATAATTGGACAGGGGTCGTATGGCTACACCTTC.

In its sample, this clonotype was seen a few times. The chain recombines TRBV11-2 with TRBJ1-2, with 7 bases fitting TRBD1. The CDR3 has 14 residues. Germline CDR1 SGHAT, CDR2 FQNNGV. Losses at the gene ends were 4 bases for V and 3 bases for J; bases not matched to a gene: 5. The CDR3 loop is CASSSQDRDYGYTF. The CDR3 DNA sequence: TGTGCCAGCAGCTCCCAAGACAGGGACTATGGCTACACCTTC.

This clonotype was seen more than once but under ten times. A much bigger clone sits one base away, suggesting this may be a read error. The chain carries TRBV12-3 or TRBV12-4 and TRBJ2-1; D remains ambiguous. The V and J ends lost 3 bases and 6 bases respectively, with 6 bases between them. The CDR3 runs 12 residues. The CDR3 region is CASSFWVNEQFF. The CDR3 DNA reads TGTGCCAGCAGTTTTTGGGTCAATGAGCAGTTCTTC.

This clonotype was counted a single time. The rearrangement uses TRBV20-1 and TRBJ2-1, with D tentatively TRBD1 or TRBD2 (5 bases each). CDR1 DFQATT and CDR2 SNEGSKA come from the germline V gene (reference sequence). The CDR3 length is 15 residues. V lost 3 bases, J lost 10 bases, and 22 bases lay in between. CDR3 sequence reads: CSASPRWDPRYEQFF. The CDR3 DNA reads TGCAGTGCTAGTCCCCGTTGGGACCCACGTTACGAGCAGTTCTTC.

V is TRBV10-3 and J is TRBJ2-5; 7 bases match TRBD2. Germline lookup yields CDR1 ENHRY and CDR2 SYGVKD. V lost 0 bases, J lost 11 bases, and 6 bases stayed unmatched. The CDR3 sequence is 13 residues long. CDR3 DNA sequence: TGTGCCATCAGTGAGTCGGGAGGGGATGAGCAGTACTTC. This translates into CAISESGGDEQYF.

This clonotype was detected only a few times. The CDR3 spells CASSAGLISTDTQYF. The CDR3 region has the DNA TGTGCCAGCAGCGCCGGTCTAATTAGCACAGATACGCAGTATTTT. The rearrangement links TRBV9 to TRBJ2-3, with D unresolved. The germline V and J ends were trimmed by 3 bases and 0 bases, with 11 bases remaining between them. CDR1 is SGDLS and CDR2 is YYNGEE in the germline V gene. The CDR3 has 15 amino acids.

A few counts support this clonotype. Here the CDR3 reads CASSYREFAEAFF. In nucleotides, the CDR3 is TGTGCCAGCAGTTACAGGGAGTTCGCTGAAGCTTTCTTT. This rearrangement joins TRBV6-2 or TRBV6-3 to TRBJ1-1, with unresolved D. From germline, CDR1 is MNHEY and CDR2 SVGEGT. The CDR3 runs to 13 residues. Trimming removed 2 bases at V and 6 bases at J, with 10 bases between.

The gene calls are TRBV5-1 and TRBJ2-7; TRBD1 matches 8 bases. Unmatched junction bases numbered 12, after V lost 0 bases and J lost 7 bases. The CDR3 spans 16 residues. CDR1 is SGHRS and CDR2 is YFSETQ in the germline V gene. CDR3 amino acids: CASSLGSTTGADEQYF. CDR3 nucleotides: TGCGCCAGCAGCTTGGGCTCAACGACAGGGGCGGATGAGCAGTACTTC.

Of note for this clonotype: With a much larger clone just one base away, this may be a read error. This chain connects TRBV10-3 to TRBJ2-1, with D uncertain. TRBJ2-7 matches the DNA end more closely, so the J call is doubtful. The CDR3 runs to 13 residues. From germline, CDR1 is ENHRY and CDR2 SYGVKD. This CDR3 is CAISDAQYNEQYF. DNA for the CDR3: TGTGCCATCAGTGATGCACAGTACAATGAGCAGTACTTC.

The J gene is TRBJ1-2, the V gene TRBV12-3 or TRBV12-4, with TRBD1 matching 7 bases. V dropped 5 bases and J dropped 8; count of bases not matched to a gene: 2. The CDR3 is 11 residues long. The CDR3 DNA sequence: TGTGCCAGCAGTGCGGGACAGGGCTACACCTTC. Residues: CASSAGQGYTF.

The chain recombines TRBV25-1 with TRBJ2-1; TRBD2 aligns across 11 bases. Losses at the gene ends were 3 bases for V and 9 bases for J; bases not matched to a gene: 4. The CDR3 spans 14 residues. Germline V gene data show CDR1 as MGHDK and CDR2 as SYGVNS. The CDR3 reads CASSDTSGSREQFF. The CDR3, as DNA: TGTGCCAGCAGTGATACTAGCGGGAGCCGTGAGCAGTTCTTC.